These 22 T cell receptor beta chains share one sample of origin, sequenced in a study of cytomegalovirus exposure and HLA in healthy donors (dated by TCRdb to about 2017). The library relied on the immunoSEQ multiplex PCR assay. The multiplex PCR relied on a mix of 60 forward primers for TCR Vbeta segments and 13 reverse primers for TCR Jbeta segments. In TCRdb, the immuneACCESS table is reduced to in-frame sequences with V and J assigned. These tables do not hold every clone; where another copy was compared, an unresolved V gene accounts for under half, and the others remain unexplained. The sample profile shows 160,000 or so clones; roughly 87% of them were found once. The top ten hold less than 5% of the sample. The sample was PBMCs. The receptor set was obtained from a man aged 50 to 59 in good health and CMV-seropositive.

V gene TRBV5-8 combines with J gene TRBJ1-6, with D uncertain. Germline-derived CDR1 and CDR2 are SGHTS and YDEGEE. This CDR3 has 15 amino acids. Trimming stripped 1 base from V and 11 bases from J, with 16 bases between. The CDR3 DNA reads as TGTGCCAGCAGCTTGTTAGGGAGTATGGAGCCACCCCTCCACTTT. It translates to CASSLLGSMEPPLHF.

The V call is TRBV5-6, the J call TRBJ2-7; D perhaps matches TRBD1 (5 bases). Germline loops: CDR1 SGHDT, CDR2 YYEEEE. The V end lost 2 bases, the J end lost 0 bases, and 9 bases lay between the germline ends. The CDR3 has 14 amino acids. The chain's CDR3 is CASSFWGPSYEQYF. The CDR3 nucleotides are TGTGCCAGCAGCTTTTGGGGCCCCTCCTACGAGCAGTACTTC. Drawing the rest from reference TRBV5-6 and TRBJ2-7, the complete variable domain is DAGVTQSPTHLIKTRGQQVTLRCSPKSGHDTVSWYQQALGQGPQFIFQYYEEEERQRGNFPDRFSGHQFPNYSSELNVNALLLGDSALYLCASSFWGPSYEQYFGPGTRLTVT.

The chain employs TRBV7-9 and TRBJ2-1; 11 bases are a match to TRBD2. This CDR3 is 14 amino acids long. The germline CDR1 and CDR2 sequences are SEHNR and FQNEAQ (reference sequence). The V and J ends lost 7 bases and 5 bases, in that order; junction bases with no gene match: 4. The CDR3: CASKSSGRHNEQFF. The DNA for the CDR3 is TGTGCCAGCAAATCTAGCGGGAGGCACAATGAGCAGTTCTTC. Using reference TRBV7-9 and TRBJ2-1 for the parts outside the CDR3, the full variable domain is DTGVSQNPRHKITKRGQNVTFRCDPISEHNRLYWYRQTLGQGPEFLTYFQNEAQLEKSRLLSDRFSAERPKGSFSTLEIQRTEQGDSAMYLCASKSSGRHNEQFFGPGTRLTVL.

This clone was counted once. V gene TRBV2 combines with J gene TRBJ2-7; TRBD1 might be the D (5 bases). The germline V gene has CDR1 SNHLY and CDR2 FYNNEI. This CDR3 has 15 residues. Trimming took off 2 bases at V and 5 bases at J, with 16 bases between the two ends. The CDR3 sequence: CASSEKGQMGNEQYF. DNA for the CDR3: TGTGCCAGCAGTGAAAAAGGACAAATGGGGAACGAGCAGTACTTC. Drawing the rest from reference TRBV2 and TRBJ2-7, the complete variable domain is EPEVTQTPSHQVTQMGQEVILRCVPISNHLYFYWYRQILGQKVEFLVSFYNNEISEKSEIFDDQFSVERPDGSNFTLKIRSTKLEDSAMYFCASSEKGQMGNEQYFGPGTRLTVT.

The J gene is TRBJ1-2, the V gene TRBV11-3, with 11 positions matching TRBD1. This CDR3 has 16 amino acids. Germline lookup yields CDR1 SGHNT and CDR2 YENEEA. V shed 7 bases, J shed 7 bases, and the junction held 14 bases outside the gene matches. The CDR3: CASTPGQGDSLLGYTF. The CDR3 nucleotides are TGTGCCAGCACTCCGGGACAGGGGGATTCCCTCCTTGGCTACACCTTC.

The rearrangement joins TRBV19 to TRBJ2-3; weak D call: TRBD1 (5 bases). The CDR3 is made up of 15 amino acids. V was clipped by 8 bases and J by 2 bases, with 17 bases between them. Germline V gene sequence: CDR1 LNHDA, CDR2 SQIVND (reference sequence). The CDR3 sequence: CASAPAGINTDTQYF. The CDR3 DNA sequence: TGTGCCAGTGCACCAGCAGGGATTAACACAGATACGCAGTATTTT.

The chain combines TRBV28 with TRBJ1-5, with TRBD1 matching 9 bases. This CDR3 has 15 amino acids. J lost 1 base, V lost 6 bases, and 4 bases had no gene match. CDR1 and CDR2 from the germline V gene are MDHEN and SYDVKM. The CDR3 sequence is CASRRQGVSNQPQHF. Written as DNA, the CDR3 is TGTGCCAGCAGGAGACAGGGGGTGAGCAATCAGCCCCAGCATTTT.

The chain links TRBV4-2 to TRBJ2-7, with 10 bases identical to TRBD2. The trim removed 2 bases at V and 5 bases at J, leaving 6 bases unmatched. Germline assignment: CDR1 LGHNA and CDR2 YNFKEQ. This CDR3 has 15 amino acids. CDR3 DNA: TGTGCCAGCAGCCAAAAACTAGCGGGATCTAACGAGCAGTACTTC. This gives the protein CASSQKLAGSNEQYF.

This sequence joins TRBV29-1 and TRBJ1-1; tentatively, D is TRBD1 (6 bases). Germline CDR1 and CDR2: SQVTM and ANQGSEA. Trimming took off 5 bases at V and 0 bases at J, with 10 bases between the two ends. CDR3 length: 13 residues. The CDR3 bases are TGCAGCGTTACAGGGTTCATGAACACTGAAGCTTTCTTT. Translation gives CSVTGFMNTEAFF.

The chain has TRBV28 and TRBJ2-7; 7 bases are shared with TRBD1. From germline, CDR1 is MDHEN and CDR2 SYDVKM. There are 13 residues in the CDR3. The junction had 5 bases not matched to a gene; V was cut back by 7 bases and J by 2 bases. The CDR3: CASTTGYPYEQYF. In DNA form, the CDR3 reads TGTGCCAGCACGACAGGGTACCCCTACGAGCAGTACTTC.

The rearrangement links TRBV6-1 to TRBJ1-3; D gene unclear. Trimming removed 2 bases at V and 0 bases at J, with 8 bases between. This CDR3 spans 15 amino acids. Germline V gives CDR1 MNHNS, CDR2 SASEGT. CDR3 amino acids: CASSEYRSSGNTIYF. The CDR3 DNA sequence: TGTGCCAGCAGTGAATACCGGAGCTCTGGAAACACCATATATTTT.

DNA of the CDR3: TGTGCCAGCAGCTTAAGGGCTAGCGGGGGAAGCGGGGAGCTGTTTTTT. Translated: CASSLRASGGSGELFF. The chain is built from TRBV7-7 and TRBJ2-2; 10 bases match TRBD2. The V gene's germline CDR1 is SSHAT and CDR2 FNYEAQ (reference sequence). V was clipped by 2 bases and J by 7 bases; unmatched bases: 7. The CDR3 runs to 16 residues. The full variable domain, rest sourced from reference TRBV7-7 and TRBJ2-2, is GAGVSQSPRYKVTKRGQDVTLRCDPISSHATLYWYQQALGQGPEFLTYFNYEAQPDKSGLPSDRFSAERPEGSISTLTIQRTEQRDSAMYRCASSLRASGGSGELFFGEGSRLTVL.

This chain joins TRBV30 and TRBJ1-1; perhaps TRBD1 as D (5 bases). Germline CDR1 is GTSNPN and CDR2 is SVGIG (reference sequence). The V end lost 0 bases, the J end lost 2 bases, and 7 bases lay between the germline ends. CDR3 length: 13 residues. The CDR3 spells CAWSVDTNTEAFF. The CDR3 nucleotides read TGTGCCTGGAGTGTGGACACAAACACTGAAGCTTTCTTT.

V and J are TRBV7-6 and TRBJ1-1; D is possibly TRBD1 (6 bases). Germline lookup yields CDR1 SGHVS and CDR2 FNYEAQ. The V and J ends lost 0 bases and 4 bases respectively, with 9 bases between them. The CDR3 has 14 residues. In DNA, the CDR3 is TGTGCCAGCAGCTTAGCGCAGGGGAGCACTGAAGCTTTCTTT. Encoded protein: CASSLAQGSTEAFF.

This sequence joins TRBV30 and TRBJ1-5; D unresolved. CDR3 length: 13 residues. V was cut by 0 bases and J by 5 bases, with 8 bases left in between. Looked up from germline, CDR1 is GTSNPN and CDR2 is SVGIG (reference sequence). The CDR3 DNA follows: TGTGCCTGGAGTGTTAACCGAGATCAGCCCCAGCATTTT. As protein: CAWSVNRDQPQHF.

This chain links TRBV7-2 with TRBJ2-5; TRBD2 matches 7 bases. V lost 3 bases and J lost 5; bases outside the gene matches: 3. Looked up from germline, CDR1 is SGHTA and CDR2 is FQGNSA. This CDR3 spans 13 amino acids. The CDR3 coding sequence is TGTGCCAGCAGCTTGTGGGGGGGTGAGACCCAGTACTTC. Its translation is CASSLWGGETQYF.

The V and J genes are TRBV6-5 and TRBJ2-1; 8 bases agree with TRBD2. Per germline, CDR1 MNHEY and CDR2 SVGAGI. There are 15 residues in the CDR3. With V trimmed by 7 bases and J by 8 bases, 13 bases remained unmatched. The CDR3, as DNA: TGTGCCAGCACTCATCTAGCGGGCTACAGCCATGAGCAGTTCTTC. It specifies CASTHLAGYSHEQFF.

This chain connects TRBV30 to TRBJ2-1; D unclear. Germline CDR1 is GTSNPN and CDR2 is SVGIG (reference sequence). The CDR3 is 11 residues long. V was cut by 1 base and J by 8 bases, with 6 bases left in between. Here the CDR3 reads CAWSETDEQFF. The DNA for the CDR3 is TGTGCCTGGAGTGAAACAGATGAGCAGTTCTTC.

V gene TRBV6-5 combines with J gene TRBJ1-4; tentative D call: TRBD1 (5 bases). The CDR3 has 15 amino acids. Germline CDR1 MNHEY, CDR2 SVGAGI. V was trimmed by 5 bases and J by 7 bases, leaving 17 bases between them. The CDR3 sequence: CASSKGQRGSEKLFF. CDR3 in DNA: TGTGCCAGCAGTAAAGGACAAAGGGGCAGTGAAAAACTGTTTTTT.

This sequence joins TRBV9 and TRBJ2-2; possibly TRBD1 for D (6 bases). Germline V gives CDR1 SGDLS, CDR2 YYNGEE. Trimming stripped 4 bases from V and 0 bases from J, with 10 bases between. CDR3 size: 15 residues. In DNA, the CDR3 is TGTGCCAGCAGCACTCGGACAGCGAACACCGGGGAGCTGTTTTTT. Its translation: CASSTRTANTGELFF.

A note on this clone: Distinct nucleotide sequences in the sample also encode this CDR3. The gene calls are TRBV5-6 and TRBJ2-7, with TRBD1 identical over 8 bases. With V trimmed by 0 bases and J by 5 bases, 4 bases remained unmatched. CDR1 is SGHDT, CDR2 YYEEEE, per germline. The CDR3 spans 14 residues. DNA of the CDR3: TGTGCCAGCAGCTTGGGACAGGGGATCCACGAGCAGTACTTC. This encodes CASSLGQGIHEQYF.

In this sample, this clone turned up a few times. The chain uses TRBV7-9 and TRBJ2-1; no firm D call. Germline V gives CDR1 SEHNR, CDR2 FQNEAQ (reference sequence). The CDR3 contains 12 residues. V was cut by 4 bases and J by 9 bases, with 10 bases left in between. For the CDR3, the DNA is TGTGCCAGCAGCTCCCCGACTCCTGAGCAGTTCTTC. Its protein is CASSSPTPEQFF.